This entry lists 31 T cell receptor beta chains sequenced from one sample in a study of blood T cell repertoires in COVID-19. The protocol was immunoSEQ multiplex PCR, while the TCRdb copy is restricted to in-frame clones and leaves out a portion. The repertoire holds tens of thousands of clones, with 70% to 80% as singletons. The material sequenced was peripheral blood. Receptor source: a human donor in a cohort sampled during active COVID-19.

The chain uses TRBV4-3 and TRBJ2-7; no definite D call. V was clipped by 1 base and J by 6 bases, with 19 bases between them. Germline CDR1 reads LGHNA; CDR2 reads YSLEER. CDR3 size: 16 residues. The DNA for the CDR3 is TGCGCCAGCAGCCAAGTAGATACCCGGGTCCGCCCCGAGCAGTACTTC. Its translation: CASSQVDTRVRPEQYF.

This clone was detected only a few times. This chain links TRBV7-9 with TRBJ2-5; 10 bases agree with TRBD2. The CDR3 is 16 amino acids. V lost 6 bases to trimming and J lost 5 bases; unmatched junction nucleotides: 12. Germline lookup yields CDR1 SEHNR and CDR2 FQNEAQ (reference sequence). The CDR3 nucleotides read TGTGCCAGCAGTCAAGCGGGAGGGCCCGGAGTGGAGACCCAGTACTTC. It is translated as CASSQAGGPGVETQYF.

The chain is built from TRBV28 and TRBJ2-3; 11 bases match TRBD1. CDR1 is MDHEN and CDR2 is SYDVKM in the germline V gene. Germline trimming cut 4 bases from V and 1 base from J; bases unmatched to any gene: 4. CDR3 length equals 16 residues. This chain's CDR3 is CASSSRGQGGTDTQYF. The CDR3, as DNA: TGTGCCAGCAGTTCCCGGGGACAGGGGGGCACAGATACGCAGTATTTT.

The rearrangement uses TRBV28 and TRBJ2-6, with 8 bases identical to TRBD2. With 3 bases clipped from V and 0 bases from J, the junction kept 7 bases outside the gene matches. The CDR3 extends over 18 amino acids. Germline values: CDR1 MDHEN, CDR2 SYDVKM. The CDR3 coding sequence is TGTGCCAGCAGTTTTGCAGCGGGGGCCAACTCTGGGGCCAACGTCCTGACTTTC. It yields the protein CASSFAAGANSGANVLTF.

This chain connects TRBV9 to TRBJ1-2; D gene unclear. This CDR3 is built from 13 residues. V lost 0 bases and J lost 8, with 11 bases in between. Germline CDR1 SGDLS, CDR2 YYNGEE. In DNA form, the CDR3 reads TGTGCCAGCAGCGTAGCGGGGAGCTGGGGCTACACCTTC. Its protein is CASSVAGSWGYTF.

This chain links TRBV6-2 or TRBV6-3 with TRBJ2-1, with TRBD2 matching 8 bases. In germline, CDR1 is MNHEY, CDR2 SVGEGT. The length of the CDR3 is 15 residues. Trimming cost V 4 bases and J 8 bases; bases outside gene matches: 10. The CDR3 coding sequence is TGTGCCAGCAGTTCCAGCGGGGGCCGGTGGTATGAGCAGTTCTTC. Amino acid sequence: CASSSSGGRWYEQFF.

The chain couples TRBV2 to TRBJ1-2, with 7 bases matching TRBD1. V lost 6 bases to trimming and J lost 5 bases; unmatched junction nucleotides: 12. This CDR3 has 15 residues. Germline V CDR1 and CDR2: SNHLY, FYNNEI. The chain's CDR3 is CASRAGRGGSYGYTF. The CDR3 DNA sequence: TGTGCCAGCAGGGCGGGGAGAGGGGGCTCATATGGCTACACCTTC.

This chain uses TRBV5-1 with TRBJ2-5; TRBD2 might be the D (6 bases). V was trimmed by 6 bases and J by 0 bases, leaving 9 bases between them. Germline loops: CDR1 SGHRS, CDR2 YFSETQ. There are 13 residues in the CDR3. The CDR3, as DNA: TGCGCCAGCAAAGCGGGCGACCAAGAGACCCAGTACTTC. This sequence encodes CASKAGDQETQYF.

The V and J genes are TRBV28 and TRBJ1-5; 8 positions match TRBD1. Germline V gene data show CDR1 as MDHEN and CDR2 as SYDVKM. The length of the CDR3 is 16 residues. The junction had 14 bases not matched to a gene; V was cut back by 6 bases and J by 7 bases. The CDR3 is CASSRQDRASRQPQHF. Written as DNA, the CDR3 is TGTGCCAGCAGCCGCCAGGACAGGGCGTCTAGGCAGCCCCAGCATTTT.

The chain uses TRBV5-1 and TRBJ2-3; D is undetermined. Trimming took off 2 bases at V and 4 bases at J, with 2 bases between the two ends. The germline gives CDR1 SGHRS, CDR2 YFSETQ. The length of the CDR3 is 11 residues. The CDR3 here is CASSFADTQYF. CDR3 in DNA: TGCGCCAGCAGCTTCGCAGATACGCAGTATTTT. The entire variable domain, with the rest obtained from reference TRBV5-1 and TRBJ2-3, is as follows: KAGVTQTPRYLIKTRGQQVTLSCSPISGHRSVSWYQQTPGQGLQFLFEYFSETQRNKGNFPGRFSGRQFSNSRSEMNVSTLELGDSALYLCASSFADTQYFGPGTRLTVL.

The chain couples TRBV10-3 to TRBJ1-6; 9 bases map to TRBD1. CDR3 length equals 13 residues. With V trimmed by 9 bases and J by 9 bases, 6 bases remained unmatched. CDR1 and CDR2 from the germline V gene are ENHRY and SYGVKD. For the CDR3, the DNA is TGTGCCATAGCCTTGGACAGGGGTTCACCCCTCCACTTT. As protein: CAIALDRGSPLHF.

The gene calls are TRBV2 and TRBJ1-6; 7 nucleotides agree with TRBD1. Germline V lookup: CDR1 SNHLY, CDR2 FYNNEI. The CDR3 totals 15 residues. J lost 6 bases, V lost 3 bases, and 5 bases had no gene match. CDR3: CASSDAGQINSPLHF. DNA of the CDR3: TGTGCCAGCAGTGACGCGGGACAGATTAATTCACCCCTCCACTTT.

This clone was counted between two and nine times. The rearrangement links TRBV6-2 or TRBV6-3 to TRBJ1-6; D is perhaps TRBD1 (6 bases). In germline, CDR1 is MNHEY, CDR2 SVGEGT. Trimming cost V 8 bases and J 5 bases, with 16 bases left between them. The CDR3 has 15 amino acids. DNA of the CDR3: TGTGCCAGCCGCCCTGTCAGGGGCGATAATTCACCCCTCCACTTT. Its protein product is CASRPVRGDNSPLHF.

CDR3 in DNA: TGTGCCAGCCTCAGGGACTTTAGGATGAACACTGAAGCTTTCTTT. Translating it yields CASLRDFRMNTEAFF. The rearrangement uses TRBV7-2 and TRBJ1-1; weak D call: TRBD1 (5 bases). Trimming removed 8 bases from V and 0 bases from J, with 16 bases in between. CDR3 size: 15 residues. Per the germline V gene, CDR1 is SGHTA and CDR2 is FQGNSA.

The J gene is TRBJ2-7, the V gene TRBV7-2, with D maybe TRBD2 (6 bases). Germline lookup yields CDR1 SGHTA and CDR2 FQGNSA. V gave up 1 base and J gave up 7 bases, with 17 bases separating them. This CDR3 comprises 15 residues. The DNA of the CDR3 is TGTGCCAGCAGCTTAGAGGGCGGGATCCTCGGGGAGCAGTACTTC. Its protein product is CASSLEGGILGEQYF.

The rearrangement uses TRBV3-1 (or the pseudogene TRBV3-2) and TRBJ1-3; 11 bases align to TRBD1. The germline V gene encodes CDR1 LGHDT and CDR2 YNNKEL (reference sequence). V lost 4 bases, J lost 3 bases, and 8 bases stayed unmatched. This CDR3 is 17 amino acids long. In DNA form, the CDR3 reads TGTGCCAGCAGCCCGTTCCGGACAGGGGGCTTTGGAAACACCATATATTTT. This gives the protein CASSPFRTGGFGNTIYF.

This clone was detected only once. V gene TRBV7-2 combines with J gene TRBJ2-1; 10 bases fit TRBD2. This CDR3 is 14 amino acids long. V shed 5 bases, J shed 9 bases, and the junction held 7 bases outside the gene matches. Germline CDR1 reads SGHTA; CDR2 reads FQGNSA. The CDR3 reads CASSAAGGPGEQFF. As DNA, the CDR3 is TGTGCCAGCAGCGCAGCGGGAGGGCCGGGTGAGCAGTTCTTC. Looking up the rest from reference TRBV7-2 and TRBJ2-1 gives the full variable domain: GAGVSQSPSNKVTEKGKDVELRCDPISGHTALYWYRQSLGQGLEFLIYFQGNSAPDKSGLPSDRFSAERTGGSVSTLTIQRTQQEDSAVYLCASSAAGGPGEQFFGPGTRLTVL.

J is TRBJ1-2 and V is TRBV29-1; the match to TRBD1 covers 7 bases. V trimming: 4 bases; J trimming: 5 bases; junction bases outside the gene matches: 1. The CDR3 is 11 residues long. Germline-derived CDR1 and CDR2 are SQVTM and ANQGSEA. The CDR3 sequence: CSVGTGYGYTF. CDR3 sequence (DNA): TGCAGCGTTGGGACAGGATATGGCTACACCTTC. The whole variable domain, filled in from reference TRBV29-1 and TRBJ1-2, reads SAVISQKPSRDICQRGTSLTIQCQVDSQVTMMFWYRQQPGQSLTLIATANQGSEATYESGFVIDKFPISRPNLTFSTLTVSNMSPEDSSIYLCSVGTGYGYTFGSGTRLTVV.

The chain carries TRBV6-4 and TRBJ1-5; D is possibly TRBD1 (6 bases). This CDR3 region has 13 residues. Looked up from germline, CDR1 is MRHNA and CDR2 is SNTAGT. The V gene lost 4 bases and the J gene lost 5 bases, with 9 bases spanning the gap. This chain's CDR3 is CASSVSGDQPQHF. CDR3 DNA: TGTGCCAGCAGTGTCTCAGGGGATCAGCCCCAGCATTTT.

This chain links TRBV7-2 with TRBJ2-7; 9 bases map to TRBD2. CDR3 length: 18 amino acids. Germline trimming cut 4 bases from V and 1 base from J; bases unmatched to any gene: 14. The V gene's germline CDR1 is SGHTA and CDR2 FQGNSA. Here the CDR3 DNA reads TGTGCCAGCAGCTCGCCTCGAATTCGCGGGGGGGGTTCCTACGAGCAGTACTTC. It is translated as CASSSPRIRGGGSYEQYF.

This chain connects TRBV5-1 to TRBJ2-5; D is possibly TRBD1 (6 bases). Trimming took 4 bases from V and 4 from J, leaving 20 bases between them. Germline-derived CDR1 and CDR2 are SGHRS and YFSETQ. The CDR3 extends over 16 amino acids. The CDR3 DNA sequence: TGCGCCAGCAGCCCAGGAGGCGGCCGGACAGCAGAGACCCAGTACTTC. Protein product: CASSPGGGRTAETQYF.

The CDR3 region has the DNA TGTGCCAGCAGCCCCCTTTCGGGCAGGGAAGTCGGCAATGAGCAGTTCTTC. Translating gives CASSPLSGREVGNEQFF. This rearrangement joins TRBV11-2 to TRBJ2-1, with a possible D match to TRBD1 (5 bases). This CDR3 spans 17 amino acids. Germline CDR1 reads SGHAT; CDR2 reads FQNNGV. V was shortened by 5 bases and J by 6 bases, with 23 bases between the two germline ends.

The chain couples TRBV15 to TRBJ1-5; 8 bases are a match to TRBD1. The length of the CDR3 is 13 residues. The V and J ends lost 11 bases and 7 bases, in that order; junction bases with no gene match: 10. Germline values: CDR1 LNHNV, CDR2 YYDKDF (reference sequence). The CDR3 reads CASAQGANQPQHF. The CDR3 DNA reads TGTGCCTCCGCGCAGGGGGCGAACCAGCCCCAGCATTTT.

CDR3 DNA: TGTGCCAGCAGTTTAGCCCTAGGGGCAGGGAACACTGAAGCTTTCTTT. This codes for CASSLALGAGNTEAFF. This chain links TRBV27 with TRBJ1-1; tentatively, D is TRBD1 (5 bases). The CDR3 has 16 amino acids. The V gene lost 2 bases and the J gene lost 1 base, with 14 bases spanning the gap. From germline, CDR1 is MNHEY and CDR2 SMNVEV (reference sequence).

The CDR3 loop is CASSEALSGGDNEKLFF. In DNA, the CDR3 is TGTGCCAGCAGTGAAGCGCTATCGGGGGGAGATAATGAAAAACTGTTTTTT. The V and J genes are TRBV2 and TRBJ1-4; D perhaps matches TRBD1 (5 bases). The V gene's germline CDR1 is SNHLY and CDR2 FYNNEI. Trimming left V 0 bases short and J 4 bases short, with 15 bases between. The CDR3 is made up of 17 amino acids.

A few counts support this clone. The chain has TRBV7-8 and TRBJ2-5; 16 bases fit TRBD2. Germline values: CDR1 SGHVS, CDR2 FQNEAQ. The V segment lost 1 base and the J segment 5 bases; nucleotides outside the gene matches: 7. This CDR3 is 18 amino acids long. The CDR3, as DNA: TGTGCCAGCAGCTTAGGAGGGACTAGCGGGAGGGGTGGGGAGACCCAGTACTTC. Its translation is CASSLGGTSGRGGETQYF.

The J gene is TRBJ1-5, the V gene TRBV27, with a weak D call TRBD1 (6 bases). The V and J ends lost 5 bases and 9 bases respectively, with 17 bases between them. In germline, CDR1 is MNHEY, CDR2 SMNVEV (reference sequence). This CDR3 is 14 amino acids long. The CDR3 bases are TGTGCCAGCAGTCCAGACAGGTGGGCAGGGCCCCAGCATTTT. Its translation: CASSPDRWAGPQHF.

The V gene is TRBV28, the J gene TRBJ2-5; no definite D call. V lost 6 bases and J lost 2, with 13 bases in between. In germline, CDR1 is MDHEN, CDR2 SYDVKM. CDR3 size: 14 residues. The CDR3 spells CASRATAIQETQYF. As DNA, the CDR3 is TGTGCCAGCAGAGCGACGGCGATACAAGAGACCCAGTACTTC. Full variable domain (rest looked up from reference TRBV28 and TRBJ2-5): DVKVTQSSRYLVKRTGEKVFLECVQDMDHENMFWYRQDPGLGLRLIYFSYDVKMKEKGDIPEGYSVSREKKERFSLILESASTNQTSMYLCASRATAIQETQYFGPGTRLLVL.

This clone is judged large. This sequence joins TRBV6-5 and TRBJ2-7, with 7 bases fitting TRBD1. Germline CDR1 is MNHEY and CDR2 is SVGAGI. V was clipped by 7 bases and J by 2 bases; unmatched bases: 5. The CDR3 spans 13 residues. The CDR3, as DNA: TGTGCCAGCAACGACAGGGTCGCCTACGAGCAGTACTTC. It yields the protein CASNDRVAYEQYF.

The chain couples TRBV10-2 to TRBJ1-6; 7 nucleotides agree with TRBD1. J gave up 5 bases and V 7 bases, and 5 bases lay outside the gene matches. This CDR3 is built from 14 residues. Germline CDR1 is WSHSY and CDR2 is SAAADI. DNA of the CDR3: TGCGCCAGCACGACAGGGTTCGATAATTCACCCCTCCACTTT. It translates to CASTTGFDNSPLHF.

The rearrangement joins TRBV30 to TRBJ2-3; TRBD1 agrees at 7 bases. CDR1 is GTSNPN, CDR2 SVGIG, per germline (reference sequence). The V and J ends lost 3 bases and 3 bases, in that order; junction bases with no gene match: 9. CDR3 length: 15 amino acids. CDR3 sequence: CAWSPRQGPTDTQYF. Here the CDR3 DNA reads TGTGCCTGGAGCCCTAGACAGGGACCTACAGATACGCAGTATTTT.